Listed here are 23 T cell receptor beta chains from one sample, sequenced in a study of cytomegalovirus exposure and HLA in healthy donors. A multiplex PCR was run with 60 Vbeta primers and 13 Jbeta primers. Some clones are missing from TCRdb's copy, which holds only in-frame ones; the method was immunoSEQ multiplex PCR. The sample records 100,000 to 150,000 clones, over 60% being singletons. The sample comprised PBMCs. The receptors derive from a human donor in good health.

The V and J genes are TRBV27 and TRBJ2-7; 11 bases match TRBD2. Germline V gives CDR1 MNHEY, CDR2 SMNVEV (reference sequence). The CDR3 runs 15 residues. Trimming took 6 bases from V and 0 from J; bases not matched to a gene: 4. CDR3 DNA: TGTGCCAGCAGCTCCGGACTAGCGGGCTCCTACGAGCAGTACTTC. Its protein is CASSSGLAGSYEQYF.

About this clone: Other DNA sequences in the sample encode the same CDR3. V usage is TRBV7-9 and J usage is TRBJ2-1; no clear D gene. Germline V CDR1 and CDR2: SEHNR, FQNEAQ (reference sequence). The CDR3 sequence is 13 residues long. With 4 bases removed from V and 3 bases from J, the gap between germline ends came to 7 bases. The CDR3 loop is CASSSGGYNEQFF. For the CDR3, the DNA is TGTGCCAGCAGCTCGGGTGGCTACAATGAGCAGTTCTTC.

V is TRBV5-1 and J is TRBJ2-1; D gene unclear. Germline V gene sequence: CDR1 SGHRS, CDR2 YFSETQ. The CDR3 has 13 amino acids. V gave up 3 bases and J gave up 6 bases, with 10 bases separating them. Here the CDR3 reads CASSSLLSNEQFF. In nucleotides, the CDR3 is TGCGCCAGCAGCTCCCTATTGAGCAATGAGCAGTTCTTC.

The rearrangement joins TRBV30 to TRBJ2-7, with D unresolved. V lost 5 bases, J lost 6 bases, and 14 bases lay in between. The CDR3 length is 12 residues. CDR1 and CDR2 (germline): GTSNPN, SVGIG (reference sequence). This CDR3 is CAWGRSGGEQYF. The CDR3 DNA sequence: TGTGCCTGGGGGCGCTCTGGTGGCGAGCAGTACTTC. Filled out from reference TRBV30 and TRBJ2-7, the complete variable domain reads SQTIHQWPATLVQPVGSPLSLECTVEGTSNPNLYWYRQAAGRGLQLLFYSVGIGQISSEVPQNLSASRPQDRQFILSSKKLLLSDSGFYLCAWGRSGGEQYFGPGTRLTVT.

The chain is built from TRBV7-3 and TRBJ2-5; 9 bases line up with TRBD1. Per germline, CDR1 SGHTA and CDR2 FQGTGA. The CDR3 is made up of 15 amino acids. V lost 5 bases and J lost 3; bases outside the gene matches: 7. This CDR3 reads CASSLAGTGKETQYF. The CDR3, as DNA: TGTGCCAGCAGCCTCGCAGGGACAGGGAAAGAGACCCAGTACTTC.

This chain uses TRBV5-6 with TRBJ1-1, with 7 nucleotides matching TRBD1. Per germline, CDR1 SGHDT and CDR2 YYEEEE. Germline trimming cut 5 bases from V and 4 bases from J; bases unmatched to any gene: 2. This CDR3 is 12 amino acids long. CDR3 protein: CASRRQGTEAFF. DNA for the CDR3: TGTGCCAGCAGGCGACAGGGCACTGAAGCTTTCTTT.

The DNA of the CDR3 is TGTGCCAGCAGCTGGCGACTAGGGAGCACAGATACGCAGTATTTT. This translates into CASSWRLGSTDTQYF. This rearrangement joins TRBV7-2 to TRBJ2-3, with D maybe TRBD2 (6 bases). Germline values: CDR1 SGHTA, CDR2 FQGNSA. There are 15 residues in the CDR3. Trimming pared 4 bases from V and 0 bases from J, leaving 11 bases between.

The chain recombines TRBV7-6 with TRBJ1-1; D possibly corresponds to TRBD1 (6 bases). The CDR3 length is 13 residues. Germline V gives CDR1 SGHVS, CDR2 FNYEAQ. The V and J ends lost 4 bases and 1 base respectively, with 7 bases between them. CDR3: CASSWGRNTEAFF. For the CDR3, the DNA is TGTGCCAGCAGCTGGGGGCGGAACACTGAAGCTTTCTTT.

The chain combines TRBV7-2 with TRBJ2-7; 10 positions match TRBD2. The CDR3 runs 16 residues. With 1 base clipped from V and 7 bases from J, the junction kept 10 bases outside the gene matches. The germline gives CDR1 SGHTA, CDR2 FQGNSA. CDR3 DNA: TGTGCCAGCAGCTTAGTTTGGGGGCTAGCGGGGGAAGAGCAGTACTTC. It is translated as CASSLVWGLAGEEQYF.

This clone was observed a handful of times. The rearrangement links TRBV7-2 to TRBJ2-2, with TRBD1 matching 8 bases. Germline values: CDR1 SGHTA, CDR2 FQGNSA. The length of the CDR3 is 16 residues. V gave up 5 bases and J gave up 6 bases; unmatched junction bases: 11. The CDR3, as DNA: TGTGCCAGCAGCCCGGCGGACAGGGTCTTGTCCGGGGAGCTGTTTTTT. This gives the protein CASSPADRVLSGELFF. Combining the CDR3 with reference TRBV7-2 and TRBJ2-2 gives the whole variable domain GAGVSQSPSNKVTEKGKDVELRCDPISGHTALYWYRQSLGQGLEFLIYFQGNSAPDKSGLPSDRFSAERTGGSVSTLTIQRTQQEDSAVYLCASSPADRVLSGELFFGEGSRLTVL.

This sequence joins TRBV28 and TRBJ1-5; TRBD1 matches 8 bases. CDR1 MDHEN and CDR2 SYDVKM come from the germline V gene. This CDR3 is 15 amino acids long. The J segment lost 7 bases and the V segment lost 5 bases, leaving 10 bases of the junction unmatched. The DNA for the CDR3 is TGTGCCAGCAGTCCATTCAGGACAGGGACCCAGCCCCAGCATTTT. Translating gives CASSPFRTGTQPQHF.

The chain links TRBV28 to TRBJ1-2; tentative D call: TRBD1 (5 bases). Looked up from germline, CDR1 is MDHEN and CDR2 is SYDVKM. With 3 bases removed from V and 7 bases from J, the gap between germline ends came to 21 bases. There are 16 residues in the CDR3. The CDR3 sequence is CASSFLRGLVAGGYTF. The CDR3, as DNA: TGTGCCAGCAGTTTCCTTAGGGGACTTGTGGCGGGTGGCTACACCTTC.

This rearrangement joins TRBV14 to TRBJ1-2; 8 bases align to TRBD1. With V trimmed by 9 bases and J by 4 bases, 7 bases remained unmatched. The CDR3 contains 13 residues. The germline gives CDR1 SGHDN, CDR2 FVKESK. CDR3 coding DNA: TGTGCCAGTTCATACAGGGGGTCCTATGGCTACACCTTC. Translated, it gives CASSYRGSYGYTF.

The chain recombines TRBV18 with TRBJ2-1; D possibly corresponds to TRBD2 (5 bases). Looked up from germline, CDR1 is KGHSH and CDR2 is LQKENI. V lost 4 bases, J lost 10 bases, and 11 bases lay in between. This CDR3 region has 12 residues. This chain's CDR3 is CASSHGGREQFF. The DNA of the CDR3 is TGTGCCAGCTCACACGGAGGCAGGGAGCAGTTCTTC.

The V gene is TRBV27, the J gene TRBJ2-5, with 10 bases that match TRBD1. The ends lost 5 bases at V and 11 bases at J; junction bases unmatched: 11. Germline V lookup: CDR1 MNHEY, CDR2 SMNVEV (reference sequence). This CDR3 spans 14 amino acids. The CDR3 region has the DNA TGTGCCAGCAGTCCACGACAGGGGGCCCCGCCGCAGTACTTC. Protein: CASSPRQGAPPQYF.

The J gene is TRBJ1-2, the V gene TRBV7-2; TRBD1 might be the D (5 bases). CDR3 length equals 13 residues. V was cut by 5 bases and J by 3 bases, with 10 bases left in between. The germline V gene has CDR1 SGHTA and CDR2 FQGNSA. The CDR3 loop is CASSGGRDYGYTF. The CDR3 coding sequence is TGTGCCAGCAGCGGGGGGAGGGACTATGGCTACACCTTC.

This clone was seen a few times. The rearrangement uses TRBV5-6 and TRBJ2-2; 10 bases are shared with TRBD2. There are 17 residues in the CDR3. Germline V gives CDR1 SGHDT, CDR2 YYEEEE. The junction had 9 bases not matched to a gene; V was cut back by 0 bases and J by 7 bases. CDR3 DNA sequence: TGTGCCAGCAGCTTGGCCCAGCGGGAGGGCCTCGGCGGGGAGCTGTTTTTT. This codes for CASSLAQREGLGGELFF.

The chain joins TRBV30 to TRBJ1-2; no clear D gene. Per the germline V gene, CDR1 is GTSNPN and CDR2 is SVGIG (reference sequence). V dropped 1 base and J dropped 3 bases, with 6 bases sitting between them. The CDR3 totals 12 residues. The CDR3, as DNA: TGTGCCTGGAGTGGTCAGTACTATGGCTACACCTTC. This sequence encodes CAWSGQYYGYTF.

This clone was detected only once. This chain connects TRBV4-3 to TRBJ2-6; the match to TRBD1 covers 9 bases. The CDR3 has 18 residues. From germline, CDR1 is LGHNA and CDR2 YSLEER. With V trimmed by 0 bases and J by 6 bases, 9 bases remained unmatched. CDR3 nucleotides: TGCGCCAGCAGCCAAGACGGGACAGGGTTAACTGCGGCCAACGTCCTGACTTTC. Amino acid sequence: CASSQDGTGLTAANVLTF.

This clone was observed a few times. This chain connects TRBV21-1 to TRBJ1-4. TRBV21-1 is a listed pseudogene. The CDR3 is 18 residues long. In DNA, the CDR3 is TGTGCCAGCAGCAAAGAGGTTGCCCATCTAGAGCTTAATGAAAAACTGTTTTTT. It is translated as CASSKEVAHLELNEKLFF.

V usage is TRBV5-1 and J usage is TRBJ2-3; D not resolved. The CDR3 covers 12 residues. Germline CDR1 SGHRS, CDR2 YFSETQ. Trimming took 1 base from V and 2 from J, leaving 2 bases between them. The CDR3 loop reads CASSLLTDTQYF. The CDR3 DNA is TGCGCCAGCAGCTTGCTCACAGATACGCAGTATTTT. The entire variable domain, with the rest obtained from reference TRBV5-1 and TRBJ2-3, is as follows: KAGVTQTPRYLIKTRGQQVTLSCSPISGHRSVSWYQQTPGQGLQFLFEYFSETQRNKGNFPGRFSGRQFSNSRSEMNVSTLELGDSALYLCASSLLTDTQYFGPGTRLTVL.

The chain couples TRBV7-2 to TRBJ2-2, with unresolved D. Trimming cost V 0 bases and J 3 bases, with 5 bases left between them. Germline V lookup: CDR1 SGHTA, CDR2 FQGNSA. The CDR3 has 14 amino acids. The CDR3, as DNA: TGTGCCAGCAGCTTAGCGGGCCACACCGGGGAGCTGTTTTTT. It is translated as CASSLAGHTGELFF.

This chain links TRBV6-5 with TRBJ1-2; D might be TRBD1 (5 bases). Trimming removed 4 bases at V and 4 bases at J, with 10 bases between. Germline CDR1 MNHEY, CDR2 SVGAGI. This CDR3 region has 13 residues. CDR3 loop: CASSSTERYGYTF. The DNA for the CDR3 is TGTGCCAGCAGTTCGACAGAACGCTATGGCTACACCTTC.